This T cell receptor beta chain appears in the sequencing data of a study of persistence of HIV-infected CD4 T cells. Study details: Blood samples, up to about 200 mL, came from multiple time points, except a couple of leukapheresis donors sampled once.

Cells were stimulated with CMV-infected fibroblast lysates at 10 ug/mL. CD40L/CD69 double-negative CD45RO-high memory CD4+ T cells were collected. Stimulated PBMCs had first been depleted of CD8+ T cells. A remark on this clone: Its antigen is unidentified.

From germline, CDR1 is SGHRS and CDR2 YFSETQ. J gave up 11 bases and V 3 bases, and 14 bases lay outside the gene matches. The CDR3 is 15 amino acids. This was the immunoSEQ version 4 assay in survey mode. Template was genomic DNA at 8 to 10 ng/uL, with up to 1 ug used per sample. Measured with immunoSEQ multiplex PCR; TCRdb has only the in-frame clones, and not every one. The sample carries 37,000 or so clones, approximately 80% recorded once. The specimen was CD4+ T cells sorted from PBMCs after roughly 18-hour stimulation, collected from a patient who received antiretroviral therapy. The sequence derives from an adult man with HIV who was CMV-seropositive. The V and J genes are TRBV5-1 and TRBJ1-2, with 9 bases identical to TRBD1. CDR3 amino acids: CASSSGTGTSSRYTF. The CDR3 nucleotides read TGCGCCAGCAGCTCCGGGACAGGGACATCGAGTCGTTACACCTTC.